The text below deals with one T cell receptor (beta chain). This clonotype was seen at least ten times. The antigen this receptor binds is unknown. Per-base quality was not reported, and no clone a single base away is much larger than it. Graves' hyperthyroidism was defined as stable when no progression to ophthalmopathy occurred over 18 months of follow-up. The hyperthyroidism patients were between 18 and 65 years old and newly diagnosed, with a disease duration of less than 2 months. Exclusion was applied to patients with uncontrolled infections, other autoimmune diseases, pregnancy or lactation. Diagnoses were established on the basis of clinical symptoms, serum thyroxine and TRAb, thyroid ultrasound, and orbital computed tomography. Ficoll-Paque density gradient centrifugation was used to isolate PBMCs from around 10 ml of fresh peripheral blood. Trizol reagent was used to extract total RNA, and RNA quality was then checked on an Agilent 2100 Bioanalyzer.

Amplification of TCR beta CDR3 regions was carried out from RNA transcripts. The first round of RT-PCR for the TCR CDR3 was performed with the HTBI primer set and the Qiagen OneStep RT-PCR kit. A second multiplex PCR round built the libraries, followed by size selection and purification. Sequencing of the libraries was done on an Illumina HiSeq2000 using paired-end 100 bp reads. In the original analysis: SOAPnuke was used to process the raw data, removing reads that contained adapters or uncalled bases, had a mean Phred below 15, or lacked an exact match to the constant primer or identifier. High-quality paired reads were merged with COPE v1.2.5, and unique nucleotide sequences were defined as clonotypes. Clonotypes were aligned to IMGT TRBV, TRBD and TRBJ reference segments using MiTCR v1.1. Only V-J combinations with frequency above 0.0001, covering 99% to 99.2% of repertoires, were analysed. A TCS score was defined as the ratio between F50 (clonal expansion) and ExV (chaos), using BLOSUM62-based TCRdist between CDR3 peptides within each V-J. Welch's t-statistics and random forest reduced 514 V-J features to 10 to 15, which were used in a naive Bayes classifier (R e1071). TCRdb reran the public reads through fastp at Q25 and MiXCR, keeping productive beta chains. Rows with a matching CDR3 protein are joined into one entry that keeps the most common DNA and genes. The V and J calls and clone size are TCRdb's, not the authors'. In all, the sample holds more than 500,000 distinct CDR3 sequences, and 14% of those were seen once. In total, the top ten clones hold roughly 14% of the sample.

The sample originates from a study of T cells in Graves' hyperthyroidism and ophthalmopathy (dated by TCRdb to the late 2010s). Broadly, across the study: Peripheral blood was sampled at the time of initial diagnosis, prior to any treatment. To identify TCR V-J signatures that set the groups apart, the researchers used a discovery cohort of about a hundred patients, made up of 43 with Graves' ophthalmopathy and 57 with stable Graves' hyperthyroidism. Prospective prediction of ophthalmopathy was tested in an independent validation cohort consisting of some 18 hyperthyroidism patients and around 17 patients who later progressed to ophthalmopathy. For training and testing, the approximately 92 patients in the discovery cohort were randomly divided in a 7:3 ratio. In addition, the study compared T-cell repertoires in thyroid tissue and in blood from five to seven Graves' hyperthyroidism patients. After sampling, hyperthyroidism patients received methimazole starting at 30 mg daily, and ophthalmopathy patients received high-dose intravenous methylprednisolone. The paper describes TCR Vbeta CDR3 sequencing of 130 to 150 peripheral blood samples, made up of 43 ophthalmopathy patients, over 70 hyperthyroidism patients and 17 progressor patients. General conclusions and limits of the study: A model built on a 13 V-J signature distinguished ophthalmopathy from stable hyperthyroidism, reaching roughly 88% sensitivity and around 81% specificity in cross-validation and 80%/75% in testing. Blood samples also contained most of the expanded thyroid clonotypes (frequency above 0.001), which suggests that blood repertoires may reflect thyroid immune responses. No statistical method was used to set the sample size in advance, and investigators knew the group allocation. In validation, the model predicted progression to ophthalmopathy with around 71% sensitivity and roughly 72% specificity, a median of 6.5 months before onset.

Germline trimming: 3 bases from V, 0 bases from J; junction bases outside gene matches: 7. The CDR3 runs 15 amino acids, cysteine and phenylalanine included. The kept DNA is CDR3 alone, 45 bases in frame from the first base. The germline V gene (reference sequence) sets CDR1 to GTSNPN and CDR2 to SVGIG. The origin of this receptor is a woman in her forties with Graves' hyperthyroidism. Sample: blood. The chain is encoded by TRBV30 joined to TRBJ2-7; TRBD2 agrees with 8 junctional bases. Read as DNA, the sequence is TGTGCCTGGAGAGAACTAGCGGCAAGCTCCTACGAGCAGTACTTC. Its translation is CAWRELAASSYEQYF.